The 14 T cell receptor beta chains below all came from one sample that was sequenced in a study of cytomegalovirus exposure and HLA in healthy donors. The repertoire was sequenced with immunoSEQ multiplex PCR; TCRdb's copy has only in-frame clones and lacks some. The sample has about 130,000 clones, about 94% seen once. The material sequenced was PBMCs. Every receptor here comes from a man younger than 35 in good health and CMV-seropositive.

The rearrangement joins TRBV7-8 to TRBJ2-1; TRBD2 matches at 13 bases. Trimming at V came to 5 bases and at J to 7 bases, leaving 5 bases not matched to a gene. Per germline, CDR1 SGHVS and CDR2 FQNEAQ. The CDR3 covers 15 residues. The CDR3 DNA reads as TGTGCCAGCAGCCCAGGGACTAGCGGGATAAATGAGCAGTTCTTC. It encodes CASSPGTSGINEQFF.

The rearrangement links TRBV28 to TRBJ2-7; the D gene is possibly TRBD2 (6 bases). V was pared by 2 bases and J by 7 bases, with 12 bases between. The CDR3 runs 13 residues. Germline V gives CDR1 MDHEN, CDR2 SYDVKM. CDR3 coding DNA: TGTGCCAGCAGTTTAGTAAGGCTAGCGGAGCAGTACTTC. Amino acid sequence: CASSLVRLAEQYF. Full variable domain (missing parts from reference TRBV28 and TRBJ2-7): DVKVTQSSRYLVKRTGEKVFLECVQDMDHENMFWYRQDPGLGLRLIYFSYDVKMKEKGDIPEGYSVSREKKERFSLILESASTNQTSMYLCASSLVRLAEQYFGPGTRLTVT.

In this sample, this clone turned up once. J is TRBJ2-7 and V is TRBV5-4; 9 bases fit TRBD2. V was pared by 0 bases and J by 3 bases, with 4 bases of the junction left unmatched. The CDR3 consists of 15 residues. In germline, CDR1 is SGHNT, CDR2 YYREEE (reference sequence). DNA of the CDR3: TGTGCCAGCAGCTTGGGGCGGGAGGGCCACTACGAGCAGTACTTC. It is translated as CASSLGREGHYEQYF.

The chain links TRBV4-1 to TRBJ2-7, with 9 bases that match TRBD1. Germline CDR1 is MGHRA and CDR2 is YSYEKL. With 2 bases clipped from V and 5 bases from J, the junction kept 4 bases outside the gene matches. The CDR3 is 14 amino acids. CDR3 in amino acids: CASSQRDRVDEQYF. CDR3 DNA: TGCGCCAGCAGCCAACGGGACAGGGTAGACGAGCAGTACTTC.

The J gene is TRBJ2-3, the V gene TRBV10-3; 12 bases match TRBD2. This CDR3 is built from 16 residues. From germline, CDR1 is ENHRY and CDR2 SYGVKD. The V segment lost 3 bases and the J segment 4 bases; nucleotides outside the gene matches: 5. This chain's CDR3 is CAISEVLAGGADTQYF. As DNA, the CDR3 is TGTGCCATCAGTGAAGTCCTAGCGGGAGGGGCAGATACGCAGTATTTT.

The chain joins TRBV27 to TRBJ2-1, with 12 bases that match TRBD2. J lost 7 bases, V lost 0 bases, and 7 bases had no gene match. CDR1 and CDR2 (germline): MNHEY, SMNVEV (reference sequence). The CDR3 sequence is 17 residues long. The CDR3 DNA reads as TGTGCCAGCAGTTTATCCCCTAGCGGGAGGGCCTGGAATGAGCAGTTCTTC. Translating gives CASSLSPSGRAWNEQFF.

This clone was observed a single time. V and J are TRBV6-6 and TRBJ2-7; 7 nucleotides align to TRBD1. CDR3 length: 14 residues. The germline CDR1 and CDR2 sequences are MNHNY and SVGAGI (reference sequence). V dropped 7 bases and J dropped 1; count of bases not matched to a gene: 7. CDR3 residues: CASTLSGQSYEQYF. The CDR3 DNA reads TGTGCCAGCACCCTATCGGGACAGTCCTACGAGCAGTACTTC.

The chain couples TRBV27 to TRBJ1-2, with 10 positions matching TRBD1. The germline V gene has CDR1 MNHEY and CDR2 SMNVEV (reference sequence). The CDR3 length is 15 residues. V shed 4 bases, J shed 8 bases, and the junction held 10 bases outside the gene matches. CDR3 amino acids: CASSSTPPGQGGYTF. The CDR3 nucleotides read TGTGCCAGCAGTTCAACCCCACCGGGACAGGGGGGCTACACCTTC.

J is TRBJ2-2 and V is TRBV5-1; 12 bases agree with TRBD2. CDR3 size: 16 residues. The ends lost 1 base at V and 4 bases at J; junction bases unmatched: 2. Germline V gives CDR1 SGHRS, CDR2 YFSETQ. The CDR3 protein is CASSLTSGRFTGELFF. The CDR3 DNA is TGCGCCAGCAGCTTGACTAGCGGGAGGTTCACCGGGGAGCTGTTTTTT.

The rearrangement joins TRBV9 to TRBJ1-2, with D maybe TRBD1 (5 bases). There are 14 residues in the CDR3. V lost 0 bases and J lost 8, with 14 bases in between. The germline CDR1 and CDR2 sequences are SGDLS and YYNGEE. CDR3 loop: CASSVEGVSSGYTF. The DNA of the CDR3 is TGTGCCAGCAGCGTAGAAGGGGTGTCTTCAGGCTACACCTTC. The full variable domain, its missing parts supplied by reference TRBV9 and TRBJ1-2, is DSGVTQTPKHLITATGQRVTLRCSPRSGDLSVYWYQQSLDQGLQFLIQYYNGEERAKGNILERFSAQQFPDLHSELNLSSLELGDSALYFCASSVEGVSSGYTFGSGTRLTVV.

The chain couples TRBV30 to TRBJ1-2; TRBD1 aligns across 7 bases. The germline gives CDR1 GTSNPN, CDR2 SVGIG (reference sequence). CDR3 length: 19 amino acids. After removal of 2 bases from V and 8 bases from J, the junction contained 26 bases not matched to a gene. CDR3 in amino acids: CAWSLLSGTAGGKLNGYTF. The CDR3 DNA follows: TGTGCCTGGAGTCTGCTGTCCGGGACAGCAGGTGGAAAATTGAACGGCTACACCTTC.

This clone was picked up one time. The same CDR3 can be traced to other DNA sequences in this sample. The V gene is TRBV18, the J gene TRBJ1-1; D gene ambiguous. V was clipped by 3 bases and J by 1 base, with 6 bases between them. Per germline, CDR1 KGHSH and CDR2 LQKENI. This CDR3 has 13 residues. In DNA, the CDR3 is TGTGCCAGCTCACCGGGCGCGAACACTGAAGCTTTCTTT. Its protein product is CASSPGANTEAFF.

The rearrangement links TRBV2 to TRBJ1-1, with 7 bases aligning to TRBD1. Looked up from germline, CDR1 is SNHLY and CDR2 is FYNNEI. The CDR3 extends over 13 amino acids. J gave up 1 base and V 6 bases, and 2 bases lay outside the gene matches. CDR3 bases: TGTGCCAGCAGGGGGGACAGGAACACTGAAGCTTTCTTT. Amino acid sequence: CASRGDRNTEAFF.

This sequence joins TRBV29-1 and TRBJ2-1, with 11 bases that match TRBD1. V lost 7 bases, J lost 3 bases, and 8 bases stayed unmatched. CDR1 is SQVTM, CDR2 ANQGSEA, per germline. CDR3 length: 15 amino acids. The CDR3 DNA follows: TGCAGCGGCCGGGACAGGGGGAATCACTACAATGAGCAGTTCTTC. Protein: CSGRDRGNHYNEQFF.